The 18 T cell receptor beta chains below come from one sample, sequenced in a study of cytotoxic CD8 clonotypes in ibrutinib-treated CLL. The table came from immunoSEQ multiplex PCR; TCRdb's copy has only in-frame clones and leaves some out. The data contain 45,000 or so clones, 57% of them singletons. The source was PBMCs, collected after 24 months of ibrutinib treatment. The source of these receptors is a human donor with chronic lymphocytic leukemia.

The DNA for the CDR3 is TGCAGCGTTGCGGGGGGCAGCACAGATACGCAGTATTTT. Translating it yields CSVAGGSTDTQYF. This chain uses TRBV29-1 with TRBJ2-3; possible D gene TRBD2, 7 bases. Trimming took off 4 bases at V and 0 bases at J, with 8 bases between the two ends. The germline CDR1 and CDR2 sequences are SQVTM and ANQGSEA. CDR3 size: 13 residues.

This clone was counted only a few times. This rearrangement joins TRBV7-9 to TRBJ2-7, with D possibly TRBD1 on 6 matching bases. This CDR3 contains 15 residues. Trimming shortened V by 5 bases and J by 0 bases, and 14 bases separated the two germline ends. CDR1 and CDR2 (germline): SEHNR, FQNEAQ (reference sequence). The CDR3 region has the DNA TGTGCCAGCAGCGGCAGGGGTCTCAGCTCCTACGAGCAGTACTTC. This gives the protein CASSGRGLSSYEQYF.

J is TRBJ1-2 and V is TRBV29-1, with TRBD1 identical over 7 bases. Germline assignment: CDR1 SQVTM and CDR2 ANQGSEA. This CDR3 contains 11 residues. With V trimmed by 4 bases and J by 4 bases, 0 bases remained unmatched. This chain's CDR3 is CSVGDSYGYTF. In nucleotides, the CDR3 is TGCAGCGTTGGGGACAGCTATGGCTACACCTTC.

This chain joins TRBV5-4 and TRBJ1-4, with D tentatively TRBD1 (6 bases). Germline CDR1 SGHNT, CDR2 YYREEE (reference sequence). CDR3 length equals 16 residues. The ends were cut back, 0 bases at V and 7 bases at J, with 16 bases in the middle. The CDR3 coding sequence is TGTGCCAGCAGCTTGGATGCGGGACATCGGAGTGAAAAACTGTTTTTT. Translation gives CASSLDAGHRSEKLFF. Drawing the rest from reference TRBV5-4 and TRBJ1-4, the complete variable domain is ETGVTQSPTHLIKTRGQQVTLRCSSQSGHNTVSWYQQALGQGPQFIFQYYREEENGRGNFPPRFSGLQFPNYSSELNVNALELDDSALYLCASSLDAGHRSEKLFFGSGTQLSVL.

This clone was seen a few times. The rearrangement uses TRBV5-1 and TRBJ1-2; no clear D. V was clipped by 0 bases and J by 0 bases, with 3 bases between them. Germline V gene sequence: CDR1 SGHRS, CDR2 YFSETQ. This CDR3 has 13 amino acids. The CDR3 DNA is TGCGCCAGCAGCTTGGCAACTAACTATGGCTACACCTTC. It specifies CASSLATNYGYTF.

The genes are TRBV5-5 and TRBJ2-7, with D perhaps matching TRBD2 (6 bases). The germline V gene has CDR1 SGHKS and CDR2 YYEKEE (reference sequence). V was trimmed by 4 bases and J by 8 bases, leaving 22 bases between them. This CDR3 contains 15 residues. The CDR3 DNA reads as TGTGCCAGCAGCCCGGGACTTTCCCTCCTGGGCCAGCAGTACTTC. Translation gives CASSPGLSLLGQQYF.

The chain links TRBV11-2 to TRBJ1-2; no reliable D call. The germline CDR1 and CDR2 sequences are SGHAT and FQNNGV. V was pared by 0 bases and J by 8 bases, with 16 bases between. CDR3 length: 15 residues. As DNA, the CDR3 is TGTGCCAGCAGCTTAGATCTCGCCCGACGTGAGGGCTACACCTTC. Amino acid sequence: CASSLDLARREGYTF. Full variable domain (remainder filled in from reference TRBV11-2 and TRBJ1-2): EAGVAQSPRYKIIEKRQSVAFWCNPISGHATLYWYQQILGQGPKLLIQFQNNGVVDDSQLPKDRFSAERLKGVDSTLKIQPAKLEDSAVYLCASSLDLARREGYTFGSGTRLTVV.

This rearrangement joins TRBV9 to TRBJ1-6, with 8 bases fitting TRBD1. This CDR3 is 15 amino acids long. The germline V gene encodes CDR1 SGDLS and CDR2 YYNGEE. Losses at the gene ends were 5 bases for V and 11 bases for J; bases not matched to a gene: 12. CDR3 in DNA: TGTGCCAGCAGTAGTCCAGGGGGCGCCAACCCACCCCTCCACTTT. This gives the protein CASSSPGGANPPLHF.

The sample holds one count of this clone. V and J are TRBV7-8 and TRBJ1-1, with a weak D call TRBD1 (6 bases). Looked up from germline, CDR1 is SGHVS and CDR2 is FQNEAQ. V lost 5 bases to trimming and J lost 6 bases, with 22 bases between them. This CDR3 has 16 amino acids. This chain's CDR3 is CASSPAGDTPGSEAFF. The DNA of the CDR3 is TGTGCCAGCAGCCCAGCTGGGGACACCCCGGGGTCTGAAGCTTTCTTT.

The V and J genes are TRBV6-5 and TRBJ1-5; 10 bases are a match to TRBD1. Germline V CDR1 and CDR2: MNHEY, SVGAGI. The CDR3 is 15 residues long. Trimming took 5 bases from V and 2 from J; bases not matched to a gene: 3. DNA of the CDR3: TGTGCCAGCAGTCCCGGGACAGGGGGCAATCAGCCCCAGCATTTT. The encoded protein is CASSPGTGGNQPQHF.

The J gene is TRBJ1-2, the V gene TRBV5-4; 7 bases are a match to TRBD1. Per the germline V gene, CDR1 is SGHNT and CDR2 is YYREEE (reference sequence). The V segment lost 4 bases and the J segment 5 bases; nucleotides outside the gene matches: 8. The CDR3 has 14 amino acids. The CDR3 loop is CASSAGQETYGYTF. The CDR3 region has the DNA TGTGCCAGCAGCGCAGGACAGGAAACATATGGCTACACCTTC.

CDR3 nucleotide sequence: TGTGCCAGTAGTGTGGGACAGGGGGGAAGGCAGCCCCAGCATTTT. The encoded protein is CASSVGQGGRQPQHF. The genes are TRBV19 and TRBJ1-5, with 11 bases lining up with TRBD1. Germline V lookup: CDR1 LNHDA, CDR2 SQIVND (reference sequence). The V gene end was trimmed by 5 bases and the J gene end by 7 bases; junction bases not matched to a gene: 7. This CDR3 comprises 15 residues.

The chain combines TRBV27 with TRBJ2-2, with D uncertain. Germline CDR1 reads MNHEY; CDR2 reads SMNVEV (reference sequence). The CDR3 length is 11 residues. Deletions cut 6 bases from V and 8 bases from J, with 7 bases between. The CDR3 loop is CASRRGGELFF. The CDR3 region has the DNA TGTGCCAGCAGGAGAGGTGGGGAGCTGTTTTTT.

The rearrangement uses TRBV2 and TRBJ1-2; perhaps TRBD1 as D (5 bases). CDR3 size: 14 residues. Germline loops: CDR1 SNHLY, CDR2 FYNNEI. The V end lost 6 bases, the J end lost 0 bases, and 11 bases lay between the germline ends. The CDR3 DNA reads TGTGCCAGCAGAGAGGGGAAAGCTAACTATGGCTACACCTTC. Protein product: CASREGKANYGYTF.

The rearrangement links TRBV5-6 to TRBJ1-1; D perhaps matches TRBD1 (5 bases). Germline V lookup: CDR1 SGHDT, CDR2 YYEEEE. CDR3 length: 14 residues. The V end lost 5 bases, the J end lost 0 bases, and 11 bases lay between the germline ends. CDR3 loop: CASRSDKLNTEAFF. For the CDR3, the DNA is TGTGCCAGCAGATCGGACAAGCTGAACACTGAAGCTTTCTTT.

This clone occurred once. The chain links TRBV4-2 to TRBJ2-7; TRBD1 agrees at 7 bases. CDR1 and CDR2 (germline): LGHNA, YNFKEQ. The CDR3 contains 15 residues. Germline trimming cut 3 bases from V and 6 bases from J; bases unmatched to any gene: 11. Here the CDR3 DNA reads TGTGCCAGCAGCCATGAAACCGACAGGGCTGGCGAGCAGTACTTC. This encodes CASSHETDRAGEQYF.

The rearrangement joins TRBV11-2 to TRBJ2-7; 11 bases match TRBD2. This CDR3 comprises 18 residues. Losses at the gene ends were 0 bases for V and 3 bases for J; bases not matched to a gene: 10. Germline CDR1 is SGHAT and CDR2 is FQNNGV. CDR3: CASSLDGASGGSVYEQYF. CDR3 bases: TGTGCCAGCAGCTTAGATGGGGCTAGCGGGGGGTCGGTCTACGAGCAGTACTTC.

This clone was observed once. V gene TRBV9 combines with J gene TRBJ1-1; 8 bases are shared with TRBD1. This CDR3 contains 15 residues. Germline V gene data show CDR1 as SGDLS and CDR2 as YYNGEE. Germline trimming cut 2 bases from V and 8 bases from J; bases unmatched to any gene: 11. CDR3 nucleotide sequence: TGTGCCAGCAGCGTCCGGACAGGGAATGGTCAAGAAGCTTTCTTT. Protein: CASSVRTGNGQEAFF.